This entry concerns a single T cell receptor beta chain. What it recognizes is unknown. Patients had resection in Japan or China between about 2014 and 2017. Sequencing was performed with immunoSEQ multiplex PCR; in TCRdb, only in-frame clones are kept and a portion is missing. The sample shows some 5,100 clones, 55% to 70% of them seen only once. This specimen comes from a study of immune evolution from preneoplasia to lung adenocarcinoma. Study-level findings and limits: Normal lung had the highest top T cell clone frequencies. Clonality was highest in normal lung, lower in later-stage lesions apparently.

Trimming left V 0 bases short and J 4 bases short, with 5 bases between. The CDR3 sequence is 13 residues long. Looked up from germline, CDR1 is LGHNA and CDR2 is YSLEER. The chain joins TRBV4-3 to TRBJ2-3; unclear D gene. The clonotype was recovered from a person older than 75 with lung adenocarcinoma. Sequencing used FFPE adjacent normal lung tissue. The CDR3: CASSQDLPDTQYF. Written as DNA, the CDR3 is TGCGCCAGCAGCCAAGATTTACCAGATACGCAGTATTTT.